This passage covers 13 T cell receptor beta chains from one sample sequenced in a study of blood T cell repertoires in COVID-19. TCRdb's table, derived via immunoSEQ multiplex PCR, lists solely in-frame clones and lacks some. The sample holds roughly 100,000 clones, approximately 80% seen once. Sequenced input: peripheral blood. These receptor sequences come from a man of 80 years or more with acute or convalescent COVID-19.

This clone occurred a few times. The CDR3 region is CASSPRRGFTGYTF. As DNA, the CDR3 is TGTGCCAGCAGCCCCCGTCGCGGATTCACGGGCTACACCTTC. The chain combines TRBV7-2 with TRBJ1-2; D remains unclear. CDR1 and CDR2 from the germline V gene are SGHTA and FQGNSA. V was cut by 5 bases and J by 8 bases, with 18 bases left in between. The CDR3 length is 14 residues.

Concerning this clone: Other DNA sequences of this sample code for an identical CDR3. The chain is built from TRBV2 and TRBJ2-5; D is perhaps TRBD2 (5 bases). The CDR3 loop spans 13 amino acids. Germline loops: CDR1 SNHLY, CDR2 FYNNEI. V shed 2 bases and J shed 2 bases, with 6 bases lying between them. Written as DNA, the CDR3 is TGTGCCAGCAGTGAACGGGGTCAAGAGACCCAGTACTTC. Its translation: CASSERGQETQYF.

The chain links TRBV30 to TRBJ2-4, with a weak D call TRBD1 (6 bases). Germline lookup yields CDR1 GTSNPN and CDR2 SVGIG (reference sequence). This CDR3 comprises 14 residues. Between the trimmed V and J ends, which lost 0 bases and 2 bases, there was a span of 8 bases. CDR3 amino acids: CAWSVQGPKNIQYF. The CDR3 nucleotides are TGTGCCTGGAGTGTACAGGGTCCCAAAAACATTCAGTACTTC.

The V gene is TRBV2, the J gene TRBJ1-2; no definite D call. The CDR3 length is 12 residues. Germline V gives CDR1 SNHLY, CDR2 FYNNEI. Between the trimmed V and J ends, which lost 3 bases and 4 bases, there was a span of 6 bases. CDR3 bases: TGTGCCAGCAGTGAGGGCCTCTATGGCTACACCTTC. It specifies CASSEGLYGYTF.

V and J are TRBV30 and TRBJ2-3; no clear D. Germline V gene data show CDR1 as GTSNPN and CDR2 as SVGIG (reference sequence). The CDR3 has 13 residues. V was shortened by 2 bases and J by 11 bases, with 17 bases between the two germline ends. CDR3 nucleotides: TGTGCCTGGAGTCTCTCTGCGCAAACCGGGCAGTATTTT. Amino acid sequence: CAWSLSAQTGQYF.

This sequence joins TRBV4-3 and TRBJ1-4; 12 nucleotides match TRBD1. The CDR3 covers 19 residues. V was clipped by 0 bases and J by 2 bases; unmatched bases: 7. In germline, CDR1 is LGHNA, CDR2 YSLEER. The CDR3 bases are TGCGCCAGCAGCCAAGATCTCGGGACAGGGGGCACGACTAATGAAAAACTGTTTTTT. It yields the protein CASSQDLGTGGTTNEKLFF.

The V gene is TRBV3-1 (or the pseudogene TRBV3-2), the J gene TRBJ1-1; D unclear. The CDR3 covers 13 residues. In germline, CDR1 is LGHDT, CDR2 YNNKEL (reference sequence). V was cut by 3 bases and J by 6 bases, with 11 bases left in between. In nucleotides, the CDR3 is TGTGCCAGCAGCCAGCGGGGTATATCTGAAGCTTTCTTT. It yields the protein CASSQRGISEAFF.

The V gene is TRBV7-3, the J gene TRBJ2-7; possibly TRBD1 for D (5 bases). Germline values: CDR1 SGHTA, CDR2 FQGTGA. Trimming removed 5 bases at V and 7 bases at J, with 15 bases between. The CDR3 has 13 amino acids. In nucleotides, the CDR3 is TGTGCCAGCAGCCCAGGGCTCCCGAGAGAGCAGTACTTC. This gives the protein CASSPGLPREQYF.

CDR3 DNA sequence: TGTGCCAGCAGTGAATATTGGGGGGCGAACACCGGGGAGCTGTTTTTT. This gives the protein CASSEYWGANTGELFF. J is TRBJ2-2 and V is TRBV25-1; D possibly corresponds to TRBD2 (6 bases). Germline CDR1 and CDR2: MGHDK and SYGVNS. V shed 0 bases and J shed 0 bases, with 8 bases lying between them. The CDR3 is 16 amino acids. The full variable domain, with the rest looked up from reference TRBV25-1 and TRBJ2-2, is EADIYQTPRYLVIGTGKKITLECSQTMGHDKMYWYQQDPGMELHLIHYSYGVNSTEKGDLSSESTVSRIRTEHFPLTLESARPSHTSQYLCASSEYWGANTGELFFGEGSRLTVL.

This clone was counted a single time. The genes are TRBV3-1 (or the pseudogene TRBV3-2) and TRBJ2-1, with 13 nucleotides matching TRBD2. This CDR3 spans 17 amino acids. CDR1 is LGHDT and CDR2 is YNNKEL in the germline V gene (reference sequence). V lost 0 bases and J lost 6; bases outside the gene matches: 5. The CDR3 region is CASSQELAGGSRNEQFF. CDR3 DNA: TGTGCCAGCAGCCAAGAACTAGCGGGAGGGTCTCGCAATGAGCAGTTCTTC.

V gene TRBV5-4 combines with J gene TRBJ2-5; 11 positions agree with TRBD2. CDR3 size: 16 residues. The V gene end was trimmed by 0 bases and the J gene end by 1 base; junction bases not matched to a gene: 2. The germline CDR1 and CDR2 sequences are SGHNT and YYREEE (reference sequence). The CDR3 bases are TGTGCCAGCAGCTTGGGGGGACTAGCGGTCCAAGAGACCCAGTACTTC. Translating gives CASSLGGLAVQETQYF.

CDR3 sequence: CASSETLTGPYEQYF. As DNA, the CDR3 is TGTGCCAGCAGTGAAACCCTGACAGGACCCTACGAGCAGTACTTC. The chain has TRBV6-1 and TRBJ2-7; D might be TRBD1 (6 bases). V was trimmed by 2 bases and J by 2 bases, leaving 13 bases between them. The germline gives CDR1 MNHNS, CDR2 SASEGT. The length of the CDR3 is 15 residues.

The chain has TRBV5-1 and TRBJ2-1; D perhaps matches TRBD2 (5 bases). Trimming shortened V by 4 bases and J by 10 bases, and 15 bases separated the two germline ends. Germline CDR1 is SGHRS and CDR2 is YFSETQ. The CDR3 extends over 13 amino acids. The CDR3 spells CASSRGYRAEQFF. The CDR3 bases are TGCGCCAGCAGCCGGGGATATCGAGCCGAGCAGTTCTTC.